A selection of T cell receptor beta chains follows, all from one sample in a study of T cells after yellow fever vaccination. TCRdb ran MiXCR on the 5' RACE reads and lists one entry per CDR3 protein. The sample includes around 300,000 distinct CDR3 sequences, around 4.5% of them seen just once. The sequences come from PBMCs, collected 15 days after the yellow fever booster vaccination. The source is a young man who received the YFV17D yellow fever vaccine. Each CDR3 is given with its conserved first and last residue. A D gene is named only where the DNA matches it firmly. Expanded clones get a size class; other rows say once, few or many, or leave the size out.

D | J | size | V | DNA | CDR3
. | TRBJ1-1 | few | TRBV20-1 | TGCAGTGCTAGGTGGTACACTGAAGCTTTCTTT | CSARWYTEAFF
. | TRBJ2-5 | few | TRBV20-1 | TGCAGTGCTGGCCCCCAGGGAGAAGAGACCCAGTACTTC | CSAGPQGEETQYF
TRBD2 | TRBJ2-3 | many | TRBV3-1 | TGTGCCAGCAGCCAAGATCGAGCGGGGACGCAGTATTTT | CASSQDRAGTQYF
TRBD2 | TRBJ2-5 | few | TRBV9 | TGTGCCAGCAGCGTCGGGGGGACCCAAGAGACCCAGTACTTC | CASSVGGTQETQYF
. | TRBJ2-7 | . | TRBV9 | TGTGCCAGCAGCAACCGCAGGGGCGACGAGCAGTACTTC | CASSNRRGDEQYF
. | TRBJ2-2 | . | TRBV5-1 | TGCGCCAGCAGCTTCGGCCTAGCTATTGGCGGGGAGCTGTTTTTT | CASSFGLAIGGELFF
. | TRBJ1-6 | . | TRBV29-1 | TGCAGCCACAATTATTCACCCGTCCACTTT | CSHNYSPVHF
TRBD2 | TRBJ2-1 | few | TRBV20-1 | TGCAGTGCTCACGGGGGGGCGGGGAATGAGCAGTTCTTC | CSAHGGAGNEQFF
TRBD2 | TRBJ2-7 | many | TRBV5-1 | TGCGCCAGCAGCTTCAGAGCGGGGGGAGCCTACGAGCAGTACTTC | CASSFRAGGAYEQYF
. | TRBJ2-7 | . | TRBV5-1 | TGCGCCAGCAGCTCCACCCCGTACGAGCAGTACTTC | CASSSTPYEQYF
TRBD1 | TRBJ1-1 | few | TRBV4-1 | TGCGCCAGCAGCCAAGGCGACAGGGGGCGCACTGAAGCTTTCTTT | CASSQGDRGRTEAFF
. | TRBJ1-1 | many | TRBV5-5 | TGTGCCAGCATCCGGACAGCCACCGCTGAAGCTTTCTTT | CASIRTATAEAFF
TRBD1 | TRBJ2-5 | . | TRBV5-1 | TGCGCCAGCAGCGCGAGCCGGGACAGCTATCAAGAGACCCAGTACTTC | CASSASRDSYQETQYF
TRBD2 | TRBJ2-3 | . | TRBV6-1 | TGTGCCAGCAGTTTTCCCGGGGGGAGCACAGATACGCAGTATTTT | CASSFPGGSTDTQYF
. | TRBJ1-5 | many | TRBV25-1 | TGTGCCAGCAGTGACCGGGGGTCCCGAAGCACCCAGCCCCAGCATTTT | CASSDRGSRSTQPQHF
TRBD1 | TRBJ1-5 | few | TRBV10-1 | TGCGCCAGCAGTGGGGGACAGAAAATGATACAGCCCCAGCATTTT | CASSGGQKMIQPQHF
TRBD1 | TRBJ2-7 | many | TRBV12-3/TRBV12-4 | TGTGCCAGCAGTTTATACGGGACAGGGATATACGAGCAGTACTTC | CASSLYGTGIYEQYF
. | TRBJ2-3 | few | TRBV7-9 | TGTGCCAGCAGGGCAGAGCGAAGACAGGATCCCACAGATACGCAGTATTTT | CASRAERRQDPTDTQYF
. | TRBJ2-5 | many | TRBV10-3 | TGTGCCATCAGTGAGTCGGGACTAGAGACCCAGTACTTC | CAISESGLETQYF
. | TRBJ1-1 | many | TRBV12-3/TRBV12-4 | TGTGCCAGCAGTTTTCTCGAGGACAGGAACACTGAAGCTTTCTTT | CASSFLEDRNTEAFF
TRBD2 | TRBJ2-2 | . | TRBV7-2 | TGTGCCAGCAGCCCTTTGGGGGGGGGGGACACCGGGGAGCTGTTTTTT | CASSPLGGGDTGELFF
. | TRBJ2-6 | few | TRBV5-1 | TGCGCCAGCAGCTTGGACGGGGACCACTCTGGGGCCAACGTCCTGACTTTC | CASSLDGDHSGANVLTF